This is a list of T cell receptor beta chains from one sample in a study of neurological immune-mediated disorders. TCRdb analysed the 5' RACE reads with MiXCR anew, one entry per CDR3 protein. Here the sample spans approximately 85,000 distinct CDR3 sequences, roughly an eighth being singletons. The sequenced material came from PBMCs. All receptors come from a female donor with HTLV-1-associated myelopathy (HAM/TSP). The CDR3 runs from the conserved cysteine through the conserved F or W. The order of the fields is D gene, J gene, V gene, clone size, CDR3 DNA, CDR3 protein. D genes are given only for firm matches. The size field is filled for only some rows; it gives once, few, many or a size class.

>.|TRBJ2-7|TRBV7-2|.
TGTGCCAGCAGCTTAAGTCCGGGGGCAGGGGACGAGCAGTACTTC
CASSLSPGAGDEQYF
>.|TRBJ2-1|TRBV28|.
TGTGCCAGCAGCAGTGGACTGACCTACAATGAGCAGTTCTTC
CASSSGLTYNEQFF
>TRBD2|TRBJ2-1|TRBV6-2/TRBV6-3|.
TGTGCCAGCACCGGAGCGGGGCGGGTTGAGCAGTTCTTC
CASTGAGRVEQFF
>.|TRBJ2-6|TRBV5-1|few
TGCGCCAGCAGCTTGTTCGGGGGAGGGGCCAACGTCCTGACTTTC
CASSLFGGGANVLTF
>.|TRBJ2-7|TRBV11-2|many
TGTGCCAGCACCCTTATGGACAGCTCCTACGAGCAGTACTTC
CASTLMDSSYEQYF
>.|TRBJ2-2|TRBV28|many
TGTGCCAGCAGTTCCCGCCAGTTCAACACCGGGGAGCTGTTTTTT
CASSSRQFNTGELFF
>TRBD1|TRBJ2-5|TRBV5-1|many
TGCGCCAGCAGCTACCAGGGGGCGTCCGGAGAGACCCAGTACTTC
CASSYQGASGETQYF
>TRBD2|TRBJ2-1|TRBV2|many
TGTGCCAGCAGTGAGACTAGCGGGGGGTACAGTGAGCAGTTCTTC
CASSETSGGYSEQFF
>.|TRBJ2-7|TRBV20-1|many
TGCAGTGCTGAGAGGGGGGGCTACGAGCAGTACTTC
CSAERGGYEQYF
>.|TRBJ1-5|TRBV28|many
TGTGCCAGCAGTCGATTGCGGGACCATAGCAATCAGCCCCAGCATTTT
CASSRLRDHSNQPQHF
>.|TRBJ2-1|TRBV28|many
TGTGCCAGCAGAAGATCAGGGCATGAGCAGTTCTTC
CASRRSGHEQFF
>.|TRBJ2-1|TRBV5-1|many
TGCGCCAGCAGCTTGGCTGCTATGGGTAATGAGCAGTTCTTC
CASSLAAMGNEQFF
>TRBD1|TRBJ2-7|TRBV10-3|many
TGTGCCATCAGTGTCAACGACAGGGGCGAGCAGTACTTC
CAISVNDRGEQYF
>TRBD1|TRBJ2-5|TRBV6-5|few
TGTGCCAGCAGTTACGGGGGACAGGGACGGGGACAGACCCAGTACTTC
CASSYGGQGRGQTQYF
>.|TRBJ2-7|TRBV5-6|many
TGTGCCAGCAGCCAGGACGGGCGGTCGTACGAGCAGTACTTC
CASSQDGRSYEQYF
>.|TRBJ2-4|TRBV4-1|many
TGCGCCAGCAGCCCAATTGGGGCATCAAACATTCAGTACTTC
CASSPIGASNIQYF
>.|TRBJ2-2|TRBV11-2|few
TGTGCCAGCAGCTTAGATCGGGGCGGGGAGCTGTTTTTT
CASSLDRGGELFF
>TRBD1|TRBJ2-7|TRBV7-2|.
TGTGCCAGCAGCTTGAACAGGGGCTACGAGCAGTACTTC
CASSLNRGYEQYF
>TRBD1|TRBJ2-7|TRBV24-1|many
TGTGCCACCAGTGACCCCCCCGAGGACAGGGTCCGTATGGGGTCCTACGAGCAGTACTTC
CATSDPPEDRVRMGSYEQYF
>.|TRBJ1-2|TRBV5-1|many
TGCGCCAGCACTCCTACCAGCAACACTGCTAACTATGGCTACACCTTC
CASTPTSNTANYGYTF
>TRBD2|TRBJ2-2|TRBV9|.
TGTGCCAGCAGCCGGGGGGACACCGGGGAGCTGTTTTTT
CASSRGDTGELFF
>TRBD1|TRBJ2-7|TRBV20-1|many
TGCAGTGCTAGTACGCCGGGACAGAACTACGAGCAGTACTTC
CSASTPGQNYEQYF
>.|TRBJ1-1|TRBV4-1|many
TGCGCCAGCAGCCGTAGTGGGGGGAGGGACACTGAAGCTTTCTTT
CASSRSGGRDTEAFF
>.|TRBJ2-7|TRBV20-1|many
TGCAGTGCTGGGGGCGGTCCGGCCTACGAGCAGTACTTC
CSAGGGPAYEQYF
>TRBD1|TRBJ2-3|TRBV7-3|many
TGTGCCAGCAGCCGTGGACAGGTAGAATTAGATACGCAGTATTTT
CASSRGQVELDTQYF
>.|TRBJ2-7|TRBV20-1|.
TGCAGTGCTAGAAGTGGTAGTGGATCAACCTACGAGCAGTACTTC
CSARSGSGSTYEQYF
>TRBD1|TRBJ2-3|TRBV20-1|many
TGCAGTGCTAGCGGTACAGGGGGGCGGTTTACAGATACGCAGTATTTT
CSASGTGGRFTDTQYF